A single T cell receptor beta chain is shown here with its context. These data are taken from a study of blood T cell repertoires in COVID-19. Using immunoSEQ multiplex PCR, the repertoire was profiled, and TCRdb retains in-frame clones only, with some absent. The table records roughly 200,000 clones, around 90% of them present only once. The CDR3 has 15 residues. The germline gives CDR1 SGDLS, CDR2 YYNGEE. The trim removed 4 bases at V and 6 bases at J, leaving 8 bases unmatched. The receptor comes from a man aged 45-65 years with acute or convalescent COVID-19. Sequenced material: peripheral blood. This chain uses TRBV9 with TRBJ2-3; 10 bases agree with TRBD2. The CDR3 region is CASSSAGGPMDTQYF. In DNA, the CDR3 is TGTGCCAGCAGCTCAGCGGGGGGGCCGATGGATACGCAGTATTTT.